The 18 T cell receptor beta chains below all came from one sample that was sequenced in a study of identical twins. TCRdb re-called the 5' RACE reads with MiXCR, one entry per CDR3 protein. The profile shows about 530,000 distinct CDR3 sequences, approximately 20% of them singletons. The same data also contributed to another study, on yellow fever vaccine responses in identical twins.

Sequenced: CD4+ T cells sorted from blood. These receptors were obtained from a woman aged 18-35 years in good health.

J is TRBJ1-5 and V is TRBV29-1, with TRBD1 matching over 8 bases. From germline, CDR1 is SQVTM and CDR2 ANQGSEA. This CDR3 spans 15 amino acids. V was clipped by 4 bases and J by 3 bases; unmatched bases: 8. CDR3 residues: CSVVVQGAINQPQHF. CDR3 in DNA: TGCAGCGTTGTGGTCCAGGGGGCTATCAATCAGCCCCAGCATTTT.

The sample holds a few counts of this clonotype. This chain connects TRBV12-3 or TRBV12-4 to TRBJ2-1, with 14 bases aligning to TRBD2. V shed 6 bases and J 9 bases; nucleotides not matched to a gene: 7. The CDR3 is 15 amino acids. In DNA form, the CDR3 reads TGTGCCAGCAGGGGGACTAGCGGGAGCTTGGGTGAGCAGTTCTTC. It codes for CASRGTSGSLGEQFF.

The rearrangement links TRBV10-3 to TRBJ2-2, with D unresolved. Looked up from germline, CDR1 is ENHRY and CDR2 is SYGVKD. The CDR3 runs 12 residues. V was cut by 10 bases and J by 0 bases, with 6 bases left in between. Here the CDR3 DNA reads TGTGCCACGACTCCGAACACCGGGGAGCTGTTTTTT. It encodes CATTPNTGELFF.

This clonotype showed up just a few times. The CDR3 region is CASSSGVVGTDTQYF. In nucleotides, the CDR3 is TGTGCCAGCAGCTCCGGCGTGGTGGGCACAGATACGCAGTATTTT. The rearrangement uses TRBV9 and TRBJ2-3; D is uncertain. The germline gives CDR1 SGDLS, CDR2 YYNGEE. The CDR3 contains 15 residues. The V and J ends lost 4 bases and 1 base respectively, with 13 bases between them.

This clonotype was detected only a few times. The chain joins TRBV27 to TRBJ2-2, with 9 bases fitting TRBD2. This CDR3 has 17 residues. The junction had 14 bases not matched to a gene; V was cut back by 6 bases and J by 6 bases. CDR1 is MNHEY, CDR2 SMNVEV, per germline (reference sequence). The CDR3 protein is CASSPTTGTSSPGELFF. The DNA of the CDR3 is TGTGCCAGCAGCCCCACTACCGGGACTAGCTCACCCGGGGAGCTGTTTTTT.

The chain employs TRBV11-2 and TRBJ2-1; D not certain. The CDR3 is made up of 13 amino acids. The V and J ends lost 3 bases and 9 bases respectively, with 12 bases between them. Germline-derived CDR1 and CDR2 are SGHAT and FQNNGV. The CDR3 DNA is TGTGCCAGCAGCTTTCGTAGGGTGGGTGAGCAGTTCTTC. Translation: CASSFRRVGEQFF.

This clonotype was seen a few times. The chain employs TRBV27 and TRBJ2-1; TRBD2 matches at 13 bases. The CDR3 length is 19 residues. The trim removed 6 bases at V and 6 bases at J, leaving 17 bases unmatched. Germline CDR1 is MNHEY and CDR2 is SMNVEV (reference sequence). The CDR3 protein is CASRPKPGLAGNVFNEQFF. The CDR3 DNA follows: TGTGCCAGCAGGCCTAAACCGGGACTAGCGGGAAATGTATTCAATGAGCAGTTCTTC.

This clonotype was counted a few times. The DNA for the CDR3 is TGTGCCAGCAGTGGCGTTATCTCCTACGAGCAGTACGTC. As protein: CASSGVISYEQYV. The gene calls are TRBV6-1 and TRBJ2-7; unclear D gene. The CDR3 runs 13 residues. V was cut by 4 bases and J by 0 bases, with 7 bases left in between. The germline gives CDR1 MNHNS, CDR2 SASEGT.

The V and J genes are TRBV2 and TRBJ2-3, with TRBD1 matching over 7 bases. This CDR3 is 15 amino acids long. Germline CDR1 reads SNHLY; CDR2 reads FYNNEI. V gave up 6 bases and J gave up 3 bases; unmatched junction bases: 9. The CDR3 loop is CASRRQGLGTDTQYF. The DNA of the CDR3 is TGTGCCAGCAGGAGACAGGGCCTCGGAACAGATACGCAGTATTTT.

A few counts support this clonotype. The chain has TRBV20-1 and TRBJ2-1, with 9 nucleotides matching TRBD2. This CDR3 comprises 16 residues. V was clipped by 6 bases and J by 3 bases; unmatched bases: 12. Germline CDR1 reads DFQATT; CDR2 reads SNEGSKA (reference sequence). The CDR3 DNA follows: TGCAGTGCCCTATCTCAGCGGGAGGATAACTACAATGAGCAGTTCTTC. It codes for CSALSQREDNYNEQFF.

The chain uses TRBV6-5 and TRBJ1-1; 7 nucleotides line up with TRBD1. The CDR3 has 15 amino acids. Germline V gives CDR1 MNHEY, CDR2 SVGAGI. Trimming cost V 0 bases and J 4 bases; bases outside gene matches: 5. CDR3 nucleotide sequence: TGTGCCAGCAGTTACTCGCAGGGGGTAGGCACTGAAGCTTTCTTT. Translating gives CASSYSQGVGTEAFF.

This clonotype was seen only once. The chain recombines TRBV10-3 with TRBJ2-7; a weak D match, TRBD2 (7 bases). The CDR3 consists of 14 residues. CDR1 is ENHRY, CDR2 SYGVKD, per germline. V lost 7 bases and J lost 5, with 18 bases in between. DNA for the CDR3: TGTGCCATCACCTCGGGACACAGCGGGAACGAGCAGTACTTC. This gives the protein CAITSGHSGNEQYF.

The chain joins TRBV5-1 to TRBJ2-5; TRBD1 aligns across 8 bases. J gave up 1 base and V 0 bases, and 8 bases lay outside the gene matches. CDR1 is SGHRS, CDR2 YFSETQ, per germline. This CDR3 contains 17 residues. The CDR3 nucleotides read TGCGCCAGCAGCTTGGGGGTTGGACAGGGAAGCCAAGAGACCCAGTACTTC. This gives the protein CASSLGVGQGSQETQYF.

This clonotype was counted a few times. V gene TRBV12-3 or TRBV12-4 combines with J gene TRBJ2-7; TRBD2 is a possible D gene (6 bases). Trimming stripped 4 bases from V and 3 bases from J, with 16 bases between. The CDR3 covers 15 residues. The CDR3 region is CASSSSLAEYYEQYF. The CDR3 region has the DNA TGTGCCAGCAGTTCCTCGTTAGCGGAGTACTACGAGCAGTACTTC.

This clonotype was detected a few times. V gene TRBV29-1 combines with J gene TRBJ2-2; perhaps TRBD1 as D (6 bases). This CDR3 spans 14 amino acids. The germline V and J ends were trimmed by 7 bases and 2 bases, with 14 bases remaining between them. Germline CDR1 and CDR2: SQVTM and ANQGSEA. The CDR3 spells CSAPRGQNTGELFF. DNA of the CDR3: TGCAGCGCACCTCGGGGACAAAACACCGGGGAGCTGTTTTTT.

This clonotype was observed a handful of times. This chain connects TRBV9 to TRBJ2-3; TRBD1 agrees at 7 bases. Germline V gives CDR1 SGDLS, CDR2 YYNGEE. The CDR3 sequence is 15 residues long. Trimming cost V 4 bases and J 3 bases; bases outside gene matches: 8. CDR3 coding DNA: TGTGCCAGCAGCACCACGGGACAGCGTACAGATACGCAGTATTTT. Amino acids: CASSTTGQRTDTQYF.

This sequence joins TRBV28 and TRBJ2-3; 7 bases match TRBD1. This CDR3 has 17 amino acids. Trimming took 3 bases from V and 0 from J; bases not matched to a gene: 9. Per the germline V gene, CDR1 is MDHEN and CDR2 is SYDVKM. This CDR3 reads CASSFRRTGYSTDTQYF. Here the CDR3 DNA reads TGTGCCAGCAGTTTTCGGCGGACAGGCTACAGCACAGATACGCAGTATTTT.

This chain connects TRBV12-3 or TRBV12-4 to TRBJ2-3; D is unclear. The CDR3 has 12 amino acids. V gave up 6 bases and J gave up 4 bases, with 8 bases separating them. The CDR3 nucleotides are TGTGCCAGCAGCTCAATCGCAGATACGCAGTATTTT. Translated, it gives CASSSIADTQYF.